This record covers a single TCR beta chain. Its target is unknown. These data are taken from a study of T cells expressing NK-cell markers. Turning to the study itself: In sorted CD3+CD56+NKG2C+, CD3+CD56+NKG2C- and CD3+CD56-NKG2C+ T cells, TCR beta repertoires were obtained. Most of the eight sequenced donors were HCMV-seropositive; one was seronegative. Study results and limitations: Dominant NKG2C+ clonotypes in a handful of donors made up roughly 1.0-7.0% of CD8+ T cells.

CDR3 length: 15 residues. The germline V gene encodes CDR1 SGHAT and CDR2 FQNNGV. Reanalyzing the 5' RACE reads, TCRdb keeps one entry per CDR3 protein, without DNA. This listing includes about 540,000 distinct CDR3 sequences. Sequenced input: blood T cells: a sorted CD56 or NKG2C T cell subset, CD4+ or CD8+ T cells, or bulk PBMC T cells (not recorded which). The chain employs TRBV11-2 and TRBJ2-1. The sequence came from a man younger than 35 in good health. This chain's CDR3 is CASSSTTRVGNEQFF.